The clone carrying this TCR beta chain showed up many times. Its antigen is not known. The CDR3 end lies 3 residues beyond the end of the read and is filled in from the germline J gene. Looked up from germline, CDR1 is DFQATT and CDR2 is SNEGSKA (reference sequence). The ends were cut back, 5 bases at V and 2 bases at J, with 19 bases in the middle. This CDR3 spans 15 amino acids. This entry comes from a study of T cell clonality in common variable immunodeficiency. Whole-study findings and limits: Authors noted CVID clonality's cause needs subpopulation repertoire sequencing.

The data were produced by immunoSEQ multiplex PCR, yet TCRdb's version contains in-frame clones alone and is incomplete. Altogether about 50,000 clones were found in the sample, and no singletons occur. The V gene is TRBV20-1, the J gene TRBJ2-7; possible D gene TRBD2, 6 bases. The receptor's source is a person aged 18 to 75 in good health. Material for sequencing was peripheral blood mononuclear cells. The CDR3 is CSARRMDYSTYEQYF. CDR3 bases read: TGCAGTGCTCGGAGGATGGACTACAGTACCTACGAG.